The next 5 T cell receptor beta chains were all read from a single sample in a study of blood T cell repertoires in COVID-19. The repertoire was sequenced with immunoSEQ multiplex PCR; TCRdb's copy has only in-frame clones and lacks some. Of 200,000 to 300,000 clones in the sample, approximately 86% were seen once. Material for sequencing was peripheral blood. All receptors come from a human donor in a cohort sampled during active COVID-19.

This chain connects TRBV5-1 to TRBJ2-7, with D possibly being TRBD1 (6 bases). The germline CDR1 and CDR2 sequences are SGHRS and YFSETQ. The V end lost 3 bases, the J end lost 1 base, and 14 bases lay between the germline ends. The CDR3 spans 15 residues. The CDR3 spells CASSSGASTSYEQYF. DNA of the CDR3: TGCGCCAGCAGCTCAGGGGCGTCAACATCCTACGAGCAGTACTTC.

This clone was observed a few times. The chain uses TRBV4-1 and TRBJ1-6, with 9 bases that match TRBD1. CDR3 length equals 17 residues. With V trimmed by 3 bases and J by 0 bases, 3 bases remained unmatched. The germline V gene has CDR1 MGHRA and CDR2 YSYEKL. The CDR3, as DNA: TGCGCCAGCAGCCAGGGACAGGGCAGCTCCTATAATTCACCCCTCCACTTT. Protein: CASSQGQGSSYNSPLHF.

This chain links TRBV28 with TRBJ2-3, with 10 nucleotides matching TRBD1. V trimming: 3 bases; J trimming: 1 base; junction bases outside the gene matches: 4. The CDR3 extends over 16 amino acids. CDR1 is MDHEN and CDR2 is SYDVKM in the germline V gene. The CDR3 bases are TGTGCCAGCAGTTTCACCGGGACAGGGGGCACAGATACGCAGTATTTT. It encodes CASSFTGTGGTDTQYF. Combining the CDR3 with reference TRBV28 and TRBJ2-3 gives the whole variable domain DVKVTQSSRYLVKRTGEKVFLECVQDMDHENMFWYRQDPGLGLRLIYFSYDVKMKEKGDIPEGYSVSREKKERFSLILESASTNQTSMYLCASSFTGTGGTDTQYFGPGTRLTVL.

The genes are TRBV19 and TRBJ1-2; D is possibly TRBD1 (6 bases). The CDR3 runs 12 residues. The V gene's germline CDR1 is LNHDA and CDR2 SQIVND (reference sequence). The V end lost 11 bases, the J end lost 8 bases, and 18 bases lay between the germline ends. CDR3 nucleotides: TGTGCCCTTAGCCAGGGGCCCCGGGGCTACACCTTC. It is translated as CALSQGPRGYTF.

CDR3 nucleotides: TGTGCCACCCAAGGGGGGGACAGGGGCACCTACGAGCAGTACTTC. Its protein is CATQGGDRGTYEQYF. V gene TRBV10-3 combines with J gene TRBJ2-7, with 10 bases lining up with TRBD1. Germline-derived CDR1 and CDR2 are ENHRY and SYGVKD. The CDR3 sequence is 15 residues long. Unmatched junction bases numbered 11, after V lost 10 bases and J lost 2 bases.